The 26 T cell receptor beta chains listed next were all sequenced from one sample in a study of CD8 T cells in Susac syndrome. RNA was extracted with the RNeasy kit, and a quantity of 0.5 to 1 ug was reverse transcribed using random hexamers. TCRdb reanalysed the immunoSEQ multiplex PCR reads using MiXCR and keeps one entry per CDR3 protein. The data hold about 300,000 distinct CDR3 sequences, with approximately 90% observed a single time. The sample comprised CD4+ T cells from PBMCs. The receptor set was obtained from a human donor with multiple sclerosis.

For the CDR3, the DNA is TGTGCCAGCAGCCCCGTGACAGGGGGGGAAGGTGGCATTCAGTACTTC. It translates to CASSPVTGGEGGIQYF. The V and J genes are TRBV7-9 and TRBJ2-4; 9 bases are a match to TRBD1. Germline V gene lookup returns CDR1 SEHNR and CDR2 FQNEAQ (reference sequence). J gave up 9 bases and V 5 bases, and 14 bases lay outside the gene matches. The CDR3 is made up of 16 amino acids.

V and J are TRBV7-3 and TRBJ2-7, with TRBD1 identical over 8 bases. Looked up from germline, CDR1 is SGHTA and CDR2 is FQGTGA. This CDR3 region has 13 residues. Trimming cost V 3 bases and J 6 bases; bases outside gene matches: 4. The CDR3 DNA reads as TGTGCCAGCAGCTTTGGACAGGGCCGCGAGCAGTACTTC. This translates into CASSFGQGREQYF.

The chain couples TRBV6-1 to TRBJ1-2; a possible D gene is TRBD1 (6 bases). The CDR3 has 13 residues. Trimming took 6 bases from V and 6 from J, leaving 14 bases between them. Germline V gene sequence: CDR1 MNHNS, CDR2 SASEGT. The CDR3 region has the DNA TGTGCCAGCAGAGAGTCAGGGGAGGATGGCTACACCTTC. This encodes CASRESGEDGYTF.

The chain's CDR3 is CASSYGSRDDSPLHF. The CDR3 nucleotides read TGTGCCAGCAGTTACGGTAGCAGGGACGATTCACCCCTCCACTTT. This chain connects TRBV6-5 to TRBJ1-6; D possibly corresponds to TRBD1 (5 bases). V lost 2 bases and J 8 bases, leaving 13 bases between the germline ends. The CDR3 has 15 amino acids. CDR1 and CDR2 (germline): MNHEY, SVGAGI.

The chain has TRBV4-2 and TRBJ1-1; maybe TRBD1 (5 bases). Germline assignment: CDR1 LGHNA and CDR2 YNFKEQ. V shed 0 bases and J shed 2 bases, with 19 bases lying between them. This CDR3 is built from 18 residues. CDR3 amino acids: CASSQEMTWGRSNTEAFF. In DNA form, the CDR3 reads TGTGCCAGCAGCCAAGAGATGACCTGGGGCAGAAGCAACACTGAAGCTTTCTTT.

This clonotype was counted a single time. The chain uses TRBV18 and TRBJ2-5; TRBD2 matches 14 bases. Germline trimming cut 4 bases from V and 5 bases from J; bases unmatched to any gene: 21. Germline V gene data show CDR1 as KGHSH and CDR2 as LQKENI. The CDR3 is 21 amino acids. The CDR3: CASSRVRGLAGATIPGETQYF. The CDR3 nucleotides are TGTGCCAGCTCACGCGTAAGGGGACTAGCGGGGGCCACCATTCCAGGCGAGACCCAGTACTTC.

The V call is TRBV5-1, the J call TRBJ1-1, with TRBD1 matching 11 bases. After removal of 5 bases from V and 5 bases from J, the junction contained 11 bases not matched to a gene. The CDR3 consists of 16 residues. The germline gives CDR1 SGHRS, CDR2 YFSETQ. The CDR3 coding sequence is TGCGCCAGCAGACGTGGGACAGGGGGAGTGGGAACTGAAGCTTTCTTT. This gives the protein CASRRGTGGVGTEAFF.

The chain is built from TRBV9 and TRBJ2-5; no definite D call. V was clipped by 1 base and J by 5 bases, with 15 bases between them. This CDR3 comprises 15 residues. Looked up from germline, CDR1 is SGDLS and CDR2 is YYNGEE. CDR3 sequence reads: CASSVRDGLGETQYF. CDR3 DNA: TGTGCCAGCAGCGTACGCGACGGTCTAGGGGAGACCCAGTACTTC.

The rearrangement links TRBV10-3 to TRBJ2-7; TRBD1 aligns across 7 bases. The germline gives CDR1 ENHRY, CDR2 SYGVKD. Trimming took 6 bases from V and 0 from J; bases not matched to a gene: 5. This CDR3 spans 14 amino acids. As DNA, the CDR3 is TGTGCCATCAGAAACAGGGGTAGCTCCTACGAGCAGTACTTC. Translated, it gives CAIRNRGSSYEQYF.

The chain has TRBV20-1 and TRBJ1-2, with 8 positions matching TRBD1. The trim removed 6 bases at V and 6 bases at J, leaving 3 bases unmatched. Germline loops: CDR1 DFQATT, CDR2 SNEGSKA (reference sequence). This CDR3 comprises 11 residues. The CDR3 bases are TGCAGTGCCAGGACAGGGCATGGCTACACCTTC. It codes for CSARTGHGYTF.

CDR3 sequence: CASSLGVSKETQYF. As DNA, the CDR3 is TGTGCCAGCAGCTTAGGGGTGTCGAAGGAGACCCAGTACTTC. The chain recombines TRBV11-2 with TRBJ2-5; the D is unclear. The CDR3 consists of 14 residues. Germline CDR1 and CDR2: SGHAT and FQNNGV. Trimming left V 1 base short and J 5 bases short, with 11 bases between.

This sequence joins TRBV7-3 and TRBJ2-3; D is perhaps TRBD1 (6 bases). The CDR3 consists of 14 residues. Germline V lookup: CDR1 SGHTA, CDR2 FQGTGA. V shed 5 bases and J shed 7 bases, with 16 bases lying between them. The CDR3: CASSPTGSGNTQYF. The CDR3 bases are TGTGCCAGCAGCCCAACAGGGTCCGGGAATACGCAGTATTTT.

This chain uses TRBV5-1 with TRBJ2-1, with D perhaps matching TRBD2 (6 bases). The CDR3 covers 13 residues. Germline V gives CDR1 SGHRS, CDR2 YFSETQ. V was pared by 2 bases and J by 4 bases, with 7 bases between. CDR3 sequence reads: CASSFGGYNEQFF. Written as DNA, the CDR3 is TGCGCCAGCAGCTTTGGGGGGTACAATGAGCAGTTCTTC. Combining the CDR3 with reference TRBV5-1 and TRBJ2-1 gives the whole variable domain KAGVTQTPRYLIKTRGQQVTLSCSPISGHRSVSWYQQTPGQGLQFLFEYFSETQRNKGNFPGRFSGRQFSNSRSEMNVSTLELGDSALYLCASSFGGYNEQFFGPGTRLTVL.

This clonotype was detected once. The rearrangement joins TRBV5-1 to TRBJ2-3; D perhaps matches TRBD1 (5 bases). V lost 3 bases to trimming and J lost 2 bases, with 13 bases between them. CDR1 is SGHRS, CDR2 YFSETQ, per germline. The CDR3 is 15 residues long. The CDR3 loop reads CASSSDTKVTDTQYF. The CDR3 DNA sequence: TGCGCCAGCAGCTCGGACACGAAGGTCACAGATACGCAGTATTTT.

J is TRBJ1-2 and V is TRBV2; TRBD1 is a possible D gene (5 bases). Looked up from germline, CDR1 is SNHLY and CDR2 is FYNNEI. The V end lost 7 bases, the J end lost 4 bases, and 10 bases lay between the germline ends. The CDR3 totals 12 residues. CDR3 sequence reads: CASNQGPYGYTF. In nucleotides, the CDR3 is TGTGCCAGCAATCAGGGACCCTATGGCTACACCTTC.

This sequence joins TRBV6-5 and TRBJ1-2; 7 bases fit TRBD1. The junction had 12 bases not matched to a gene; V was cut back by 6 bases and J by 8 bases. The CDR3 covers 14 residues. Germline CDR1 is MNHEY and CDR2 is SVGAGI. The CDR3 DNA reads as TGTGCCAGCAGCCAAGTACAGGGGTCGGGAGGCTACACCTTC. Residues: CASSQVQGSGGYTF.

V usage is TRBV24-1 and J usage is TRBJ2-7; no firm D call. CDR3 length: 13 amino acids. With 8 bases removed from V and 3 bases from J, the gap between germline ends came to 13 bases. Germline CDR1 and CDR2: KGHDR and SFDVKD. The CDR3 protein is CATTLGVRYEQYF. DNA for the CDR3: TGTGCCACCACGCTTGGGGTCCGCTACGAGCAGTACTTC.

The genes are TRBV24-1 and TRBJ2-2; possibly TRBD2 for D (6 bases). CDR1 is KGHDR and CDR2 is SFDVKD in the germline V gene. CDR3 length equals 12 residues. The germline V and J ends were trimmed by 7 bases and 6 bases, with 8 bases remaining between them. The CDR3 loop reads CATRGGAGELFF. The CDR3 coding sequence is TGTGCCACCAGAGGAGGGGCCGGGGAGCTGTTTTTT.

The chain uses TRBV7-3 and TRBJ2-1, with 8 positions matching TRBD2. The V gene end was trimmed by 3 bases and the J gene end by 4 bases; junction bases not matched to a gene: 5. The CDR3 covers 15 residues. The germline CDR1 and CDR2 sequences are SGHTA and FQGTGA. The CDR3 bases are TGTGCCAGCAGCTTCTTAGCGGGAAATTACAATGAGCAGTTCTTC. Its translation is CASSFLAGNYNEQFF.

The chain carries TRBV5-1 and TRBJ2-7; the D gene is possibly TRBD1 (6 bases). The CDR3 runs 16 residues. Germline V gene lookup returns CDR1 SGHRS and CDR2 YFSETQ. Trimming stripped 3 bases from V and 4 bases from J, with 20 bases between. Here the CDR3 DNA reads TGCGCCAGCAGCTCGGCCGGGACAACGGTGACGTACGAGCAGTACTTC. Its protein product is CASSSAGTTVTYEQYF.

The CDR3, as DNA: TGCAGTGCTAATGAGTGGCCAGGGGGCCGGGACTATGGCTACACCTTC. It codes for CSANEWPGGRDYGYTF. This chain joins TRBV20-1 and TRBJ1-2; TRBD1 matches 8 bases. CDR1 DFQATT and CDR2 SNEGSKA come from the germline V gene (reference sequence). The CDR3 has 16 amino acids. V shed 4 bases, J shed 3 bases, and the junction held 13 bases outside the gene matches.

V and J are TRBV6-6 and TRBJ2-3; 7 bases match TRBD2. Germline V lookup: CDR1 MNHNY, CDR2 SVGAGI (reference sequence). V dropped 6 bases and J dropped 6; count of bases not matched to a gene: 9. The CDR3 length is 14 residues. The CDR3 loop reads CASSYAGEADTQYF. The CDR3 DNA reads TGTGCCAGCAGCTACGCGGGGGAGGCGGATACGCAGTATTTT.

This clonotype was picked up one time. J is TRBJ1-1 and V is TRBV4-1; possibly TRBD1 for D (6 bases). Trimming took off 5 bases at V and 10 bases at J, with 17 bases between the two ends. CDR1 is MGHRA, CDR2 YSYEKL, per germline. The CDR3 loop spans 13 amino acids. The CDR3 DNA reads as TGCGCCAGCAGCGCTATAACCCGGGGGCGAGCTTTCTTT. Encoded protein: CASSAITRGRAFF.

The chain employs TRBV19 and TRBJ1-4; 8 bases fit TRBD1. V was clipped by 4 bases and J by 5 bases; unmatched bases: 3. Germline assignment: CDR1 LNHDA and CDR2 SQIVND (reference sequence). The CDR3 is 14 residues long. The CDR3: CASSTRQGNEKLFF. CDR3 bases: TGTGCCAGTAGTACCCGACAGGGGAATGAAAAACTGTTTTTT. Using reference TRBV19 and TRBJ1-4 for the parts outside the CDR3, the full variable domain is DGGITQSPKYLFRKEGQNVTLSCEQNLNHDAMYWYRQDPGQGLRLIYYSQIVNDFQKGDIAEGYSVSREKKESFPLTVTSAQKNPTAFYLCASSTRQGNEKLFFGSGTQLSVL.

V usage is TRBV7-2 and J usage is TRBJ2-5; D is perhaps TRBD1 or TRBD2 (6 bases each). The V gene lost 4 bases and the J gene lost 7 bases, with 19 bases spanning the gap. The CDR3 is made up of 15 amino acids. Germline CDR1 is SGHTA and CDR2 is FQGNSA. The CDR3 coding sequence is TGTGCCAGCAGCTCAGGAGGACAGCGGGCCCGGACCCAGTACTTC. It specifies CASSSGGQRARTQYF.

This chain uses TRBV12-5 with TRBJ2-1, with no clear D. The CDR3 contains 12 residues. The germline V gene encodes CDR1 LGHNT and CDR2 FRNRAP. Deletions cut 4 bases from V and 6 bases from J, with 7 bases between. The CDR3 loop reads CASGSLPNEQFF. The CDR3 nucleotides are TGTGCTAGTGGTTCCCTGCCCAATGAGCAGTTCTTC.